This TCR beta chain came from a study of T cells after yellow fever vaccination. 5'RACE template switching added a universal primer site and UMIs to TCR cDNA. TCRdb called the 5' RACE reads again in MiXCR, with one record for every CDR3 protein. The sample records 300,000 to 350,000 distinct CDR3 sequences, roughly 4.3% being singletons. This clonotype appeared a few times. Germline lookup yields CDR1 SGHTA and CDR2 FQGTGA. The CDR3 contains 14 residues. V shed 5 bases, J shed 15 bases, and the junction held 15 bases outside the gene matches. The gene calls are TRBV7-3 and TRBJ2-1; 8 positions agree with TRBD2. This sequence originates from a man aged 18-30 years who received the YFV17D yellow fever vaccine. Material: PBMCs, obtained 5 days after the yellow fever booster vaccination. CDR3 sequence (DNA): TGTGCCAGCAGCGCTCGACCAGCGGGGGCTACTCTGTTCTTC. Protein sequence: CASSARPAGATLFF.